These 23 T cell receptor beta chains came from one sample sequenced in a study of T cell changes during pregnancy in multiple sclerosis. Sequenced by immunoSEQ multiplex PCR; TCRdb stores in-frame clones only, minus some. The top ten hold less than 0.45% of the sample, which has tens of thousands of clones, approximately 92% seen once. Material: CD4+ T cells from peripheral blood mononuclear cells, obtained in the third trimester of pregnancy. The source of these receptors is a female donor in good health, enrolled as a control in a pregnancy study.

V and J are TRBV15 and TRBJ1-1, with D tentatively TRBD1 (6 bases). Trimming stripped 0 bases from V and 7 bases from J, with 15 bases between. The V gene's germline CDR1 is LNHNV and CDR2 YYDKDF (reference sequence). This CDR3 has 15 amino acids. CDR3 sequence (DNA): TGTGCCACCAGCAGAGATTTTAGGGCAGGGGTTGAAGCTTTCTTT. Its protein product is CATSRDFRAGVEAFF.

Here the CDR3 DNA reads TGTGCCAGCAGTAAAGACAGGGCTAGCAATCAGCCCCAGCATTTT. Translated: CASSKDRASNQPQHF. The rearrangement links TRBV6-1 to TRBJ1-5; TRBD1 matches 7 bases. V lost 5 bases, J lost 0 bases, and 4 bases stayed unmatched. This CDR3 is 15 amino acids long. Germline V gene lookup returns CDR1 MNHNS and CDR2 SASEGT.

The chain joins TRBV5-4 to TRBJ1-1, with a tentative D call TRBD1 (6 bases). This CDR3 contains 13 residues. Germline-derived CDR1 and CDR2 are SGHNT and YYREEE (reference sequence). V lost 4 bases and J lost 5, with 12 bases in between. CDR3 sequence reads: CASSPGQTTEAFF. The DNA for the CDR3 is TGTGCCAGCAGCCCCGGACAGACTACTGAAGCTTTCTTT.

The rearrangement links TRBV4-1 to TRBJ1-6; D not resolved. V was pared by 0 bases and J by 0 bases, with 12 bases between. This CDR3 is 18 amino acids long. CDR1 and CDR2 from the germline V gene are MGHRA and YSYEKL. The CDR3 nucleotides are TGCGCCAGCAGCCAAGAAAAAGAATGGAGCTCCTATAATTCACCCCTCCACTTT. Translated, it gives CASSQEKEWSSYNSPLHF.

This chain joins TRBV11-2 and TRBJ1-2, with 8 positions matching TRBD1. CDR3 length equals 14 residues. Germline trimming cut 4 bases from V and 4 bases from J; bases unmatched to any gene: 5. CDR1 and CDR2 from the germline V gene are SGHAT and FQNNGV. CDR3 nucleotide sequence: TGTGCCAGCAGCTCCCCGACAGGGGTCTATGGCTACACCTTC. The encoded protein is CASSSPTGVYGYTF.

The chain links TRBV7-2 to TRBJ1-4, with a tentative D call TRBD1 (5 bases). Trimming pared 2 bases from V and 8 bases from J, leaving 21 bases between. Germline CDR1 is SGHTA and CDR2 is FQGNSA. The CDR3 is made up of 17 amino acids. The CDR3 here is CASSLSAQGTPWEKLFF. Here the CDR3 DNA reads TGTGCCAGCAGCTTATCCGCTCAGGGCACCCCCTGGGAAAAACTGTTTTTT. Based on the CDR3 plus reference TRBV7-2 and TRBJ1-4, the full variable domain is GAGVSQSPSNKVTEKGKDVELRCDPISGHTALYWYRQSLGQGLEFLIYFQGNSAPDKSGLPSDRFSAERTGGSVSTLTIQRTQQEDSAVYLCASSLSAQGTPWEKLFFGSGTQLSVL.

The rearrangement uses TRBV19 and TRBJ2-7, with TRBD1 identical over 7 bases. The V segment lost 5 bases and the J segment 2 bases; nucleotides outside the gene matches: 9. Germline V gene lookup returns CDR1 LNHDA and CDR2 SQIVND (reference sequence). The CDR3 length is 15 residues. The CDR3 loop reads CASSSRPQGTYEQYF. DNA for the CDR3: TGTGCCAGTAGTTCCCGGCCACAGGGGACCTACGAGCAGTACTTC.

The DNA of the CDR3 is TGCGCCAGTCGCCCTAGGGGGCGGGGGGCCACAGATACGCAGTATTTT. As protein: CASRPRGRGATDTQYF. The chain employs TRBV5-1 and TRBJ2-3, with D maybe TRBD2 (8 bases). Germline V gene lookup returns CDR1 SGHRS and CDR2 YFSETQ. Deletions cut 8 bases from V and 2 bases from J, with 21 bases between. This CDR3 is 16 amino acids long.

Note on this clone: The same CDR3 also results from other DNA sequences found in this sample. The chain couples TRBV30 to TRBJ2-1; maybe TRBD1 (7 bases). With 4 bases removed from V and 5 bases from J, the gap between germline ends came to 15 bases. This CDR3 has 14 amino acids. Germline V gene sequence: CDR1 GTSNPN, CDR2 SVGIG (reference sequence). The CDR3 bases are TGTGCCTGGAACTACAGGGGAGGCAACAATGAGCAGTTCTTC. Its translation: CAWNYRGGNNEQFF.

CDR3 protein: CASSGEGDEQFF. Here the CDR3 DNA reads TGCGCCAGCAGCGGGGAGGGGGATGAGCAGTTCTTC. The chain uses TRBV5-1 and TRBJ2-1, with D possibly matching TRBD2 (7 bases). V was clipped by 4 bases and J by 8 bases, with 10 bases between them. Germline V gene lookup returns CDR1 SGHRS and CDR2 YFSETQ. The CDR3 sequence is 12 residues long.

This sequence joins TRBV30 and TRBJ2-7; a weak D match, TRBD1 (6 bases). V lost 3 bases to trimming and J lost 3 bases, with 15 bases between them. The CDR3 is 14 residues long. CDR1 GTSNPN and CDR2 SVGIG come from the germline V gene (reference sequence). The CDR3 region has the DNA TGTGCCTGGAGCCCAAGGGGGATTCGCTACGAGCAGTACTTC. The encoded protein is CAWSPRGIRYEQYF.

The CDR3, as DNA: TGTGCCAGCAGCTCGTCGTGGGGCCAGCCCCAGCATTTT. Translating gives CASSSSWGQPQHF. This chain uses TRBV7-3 with TRBJ1-5; perhaps TRBD1 as D (5 bases). Germline assignment: CDR1 SGHTA and CDR2 FQGTGA. Trimming left V 4 bases short and J 7 bases short, with 11 bases between. The CDR3 contains 13 residues.

This clone was picked up one time. CDR3 sequence: CASSGGARETQYF. The DNA of the CDR3 is TGTGCCTCAAGCGGGGGGGCGCGAGAGACCCAGTACTTC. The J gene is TRBJ2-5, the V gene TRBV15, with TRBD2 matching 10 bases. V lost 11 bases and J lost 4; bases outside the gene matches: 7. The CDR3 is 13 amino acids. Looked up from germline, CDR1 is LNHNV and CDR2 is YYDKDF (reference sequence).

The count of this clone is one. One junction end disagrees with the germline gene, perhaps due to a read error. The gene calls are TRBV7-2 and TRBJ1-1, with 7 positions matching TRBD1. This CDR3 comprises 14 residues. From germline, CDR1 is SGHTA and CDR2 FQGNSA. The CDR3 coding sequence is TGTGCCAGCAGCTGGAGACAGGGCCTAGCTGATGGAGTCTTT. Protein sequence: CASSWRQGLADGVF.

The J gene is TRBJ1-1, the V gene TRBV27; D possibly corresponds to TRBD1 (6 bases). CDR3 size: 13 residues. Trimming left V 1 base short and J 5 bases short, with 8 bases between. Germline lookup yields CDR1 MNHEY and CDR2 SMNVEV (reference sequence). The CDR3 bases are TGTGCCAGCAGTTTATACAGGGCGACTGAAGCTTTCTTT. Translating it yields CASSLYRATEAFF.

The chain employs TRBV6-5 and TRBJ1-5; D gene uncertain. The ends were cut back, 0 bases at V and 6 bases at J, with 9 bases in the middle. The CDR3 covers 14 residues. CDR1 and CDR2 from the germline V gene are MNHEY and SVGAGI. The CDR3 is CASSYSHSGQPQHF. The CDR3 region has the DNA TGTGCCAGCAGTTACTCGCATTCAGGTCAGCCCCAGCATTTT.

CDR3 in DNA: TGTGCCAGCAGTTACCGAGGAGGATCTAGAGAAAAACTGTTTTTT. It is translated as CASSYRGGSREKLFF. The chain combines TRBV6-5 with TRBJ1-4, with D unclear. CDR3 size: 15 residues. Per the germline V gene, CDR1 is MNHEY and CDR2 is SVGAGI. Trimming pared 2 bases from V and 8 bases from J, leaving 15 bases between.

The chain combines TRBV13 with TRBJ2-2; D remains unclear. V was pared by 3 bases and J by 2 bases, with 4 bases between. The CDR3 runs 13 residues. Germline V lookup: CDR1 PRHDT, CDR2 FYEKMQ (reference sequence). CDR3 nucleotide sequence: TGTGCCAGCAGCTTCAAAAACACCGGGGAGCTGTTTTTT. As protein: CASSFKNTGELFF.

V usage is TRBV18 and J usage is TRBJ2-2; 9 positions match TRBD1. V lost 3 bases to trimming and J lost 3 bases; unmatched junction nucleotides: 5. Germline CDR1 is KGHSH and CDR2 is LQKENI. The length of the CDR3 is 16 residues. The CDR3 DNA follows: TGTGCCAGCTCACCCCGGACAGGGGCTGACACCGGGGAGCTGTTTTTT. Amino acid sequence: CASSPRTGADTGELFF. Full variable domain (remainder filled in from reference TRBV18 and TRBJ2-2): NAGVMQNPRHLVRRRGQEARLRCSPMKGHSHVYWYRQLPEEGLKFMVYLQKENIIDESGMPKERFSAEFPKEGPSILRIQQVVRGDSAAYFCASSPRTGADTGELFFGEGSRLTVL.

V usage is TRBV7-9 and J usage is TRBJ2-7, with D possibly being TRBD1 (5 bases). The germline CDR1 and CDR2 sequences are SEHNR and FQNEAQ (reference sequence). The V end was cut by 0 bases, the J end by 1 base, with 7 bases between. The CDR3 has 14 residues. CDR3 sequence reads: CASSLAGVSYEQYF. The CDR3 DNA follows: TGTGCCAGCAGCTTAGCAGGGGTATCCTACGAGCAGTACTTC.

The V call is TRBV4-3, the J call TRBJ1-4; weak D call: TRBD1 (6 bases). Trimming cost V 0 bases and J 3 bases, with 20 bases left between them. This CDR3 contains 19 residues. Germline loops: CDR1 LGHNA, CDR2 YSLEER. CDR3 residues: CASSQDSFAAGAANEKLFF. CDR3 bases: TGCGCCAGCAGCCAAGATTCATTTGCCGCAGGGGCAGCTAATGAAAAACTGTTTTTT.

The genes are TRBV7-7 and TRBJ2-6, with D maybe TRBD1 (6 bases). This CDR3 has 14 amino acids. Germline-derived CDR1 and CDR2 are SSHAT and FNYEAQ (reference sequence). V lost 11 bases and J lost 2, with 13 bases in between. The CDR3 protein is CAVFQGTGANVLTF. The CDR3 bases are TGTGCCGTCTTCCAGGGGACTGGGGCCAACGTCCTGACTTTC.

The rearrangement joins TRBV2 to TRBJ1-5; D unclear. CDR1 and CDR2 (germline): SNHLY, FYNNEI. This CDR3 has 13 amino acids. V dropped 4 bases and J dropped 7 bases, with 11 bases sitting between them. As DNA, the CDR3 is TGTGCCAGCAGTGGGGAGGGCGTCCAGCCCCAGCATTTT. It specifies CASSGEGVQPQHF.